This T cell receptor (beta chain) was captured by sequencing in a study of blood T cell repertoires in COVID-19. The overall study: Collection of acute and convalescent COVID-19 samples took place in the United States, Italy and Spain.

Original methodology: Nucleated cell counts were estimated from reference gene primer amplification. The data were produced by immunoSEQ multiplex PCR, yet TCRdb's version contains in-frame clones alone and is incomplete. V, J and clone size derive from that table, while D and trimming were established from the DNA sequence. The table has 150,000 to 200,000 clones, about nine tenths seen once. CDR3 length: 19 amino acids. The junction had 12 bases not matched to a gene; V was cut back by 6 bases and J by 3 bases. CDR1 and CDR2 from the germline V gene are MDHEN and SYDVKM. The rearrangement uses TRBV28 and TRBJ2-3; 16 bases map to TRBD2. Sequencing input: peripheral blood. The receptor was isolated from a man in his forties with acute or convalescent COVID-19. The CDR3 loop reads CASSSPGLAGGQYTDTQYF. CDR3 nucleotide sequence: TGTGCCAGCAGCTCTCCGGGACTAGCGGGGGGGCAGTATACAGATACGCAGTATTTT.